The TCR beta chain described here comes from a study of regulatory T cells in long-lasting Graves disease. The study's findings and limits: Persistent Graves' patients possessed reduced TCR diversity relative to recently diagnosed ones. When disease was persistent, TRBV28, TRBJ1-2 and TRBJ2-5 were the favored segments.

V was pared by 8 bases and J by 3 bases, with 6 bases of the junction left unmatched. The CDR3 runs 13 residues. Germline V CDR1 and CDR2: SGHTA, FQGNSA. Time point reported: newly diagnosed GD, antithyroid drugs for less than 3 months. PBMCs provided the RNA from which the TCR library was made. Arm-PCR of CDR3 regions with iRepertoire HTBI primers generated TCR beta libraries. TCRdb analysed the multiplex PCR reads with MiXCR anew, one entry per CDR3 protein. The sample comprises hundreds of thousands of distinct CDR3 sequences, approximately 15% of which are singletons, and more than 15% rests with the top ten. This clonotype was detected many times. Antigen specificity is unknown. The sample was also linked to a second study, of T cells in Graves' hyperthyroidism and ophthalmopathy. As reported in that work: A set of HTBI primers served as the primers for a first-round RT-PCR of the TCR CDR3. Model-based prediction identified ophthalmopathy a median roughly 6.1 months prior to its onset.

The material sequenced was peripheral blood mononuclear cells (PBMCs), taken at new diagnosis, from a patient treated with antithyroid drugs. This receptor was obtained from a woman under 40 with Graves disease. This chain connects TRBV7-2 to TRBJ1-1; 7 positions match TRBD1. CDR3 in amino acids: CASGIDRDTEAFF. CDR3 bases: TGTGCCAGCGGAATCGACAGGGACACTGAAGCTTTCTTT.